This T cell receptor (beta chain) was recovered during a study of T cells in localized non-small cell lung cancer. Study conclusions and caveats: Adjacent uninvolved lung tissue had the highest T cell clonality, exceeding tumor.

CDR3 size: 15 residues. CDR1 is SEHNR and CDR2 is FQNEAQ in the germline V gene (reference sequence). V shed 5 bases and J 4 bases; nucleotides not matched to a gene: 5. With regard to this clone: Its matching antigen is unknown.

The protocol was immunoSEQ multiplex PCR, while the TCRdb copy is restricted to in-frame clones and leaves out a portion. The table lists approximately 88,000 clones, around 90% of them singletons. This clonotype was sampled from a woman aged 40-75 years with stage II squamous cell lung carcinoma. Material: PBMCs, obtained before any cancer treatment. The genes are TRBV7-9 and TRBJ2-3, with TRBD1 matching 11 bases. The CDR3 here is CASSRGQGEADTQYF. The CDR3 DNA is TGTGCCAGCAGCCGGGGACAGGGGGAGGCAGATACGCAGTATTTT.